The present entry profiles one T cell receptor beta chain with its context. This CDR3 region has 16 residues. The germline V gene encodes CDR1 LGHDT and CDR2 YNNKEL (reference sequence). Trimming cost V 4 bases and J 2 bases; bases outside gene matches: 7. This entry is derived from a study of control samples from healthy donors and cancer patients. The assay was immunoSEQ multiplex PCR, and TCRdb's table has in-frame clones only and misses some. This table holds approximately 160,000 clones, 90% to 95% found once. This receptor was identified in a woman aged 30 to 39 in good health. The sequenced sample was blood. The V call is TRBV3-1 (or the pseudogene TRBV3-2), the J call TRBJ2-5, with 10 bases matching TRBD2. CDR3 in amino acids: CASSLRGAGGQETQYF. CDR3 bases: TGTGCCAGCAGCCTTCGTGGAGCGGGAGGGCAAGAGACCCAGTACTTC.